The rows below give T cell receptor beta chains drawn from one sample of a study of T cell repertoires in cytomegalovirus infection. TCRdb passed the reads through MiXCR, listing each CDR3 protein once. The sample consists of 200,000 to 300,000 distinct CDR3 sequences, roughly 12% of them appearing once. Sequencing was performed on PBMCs. The receptors were gathered from a human donor in good health (CMV status not recorded). Some clones in this sample may be carry-over from other donors' samples. Both conserved end residues are part of each CDR3. The order of the fields is CDR3 length, V gene, D gene, J gene, clone size, CDR3 protein, CDR3 DNA. A D gene is named only where the DNA matches it firmly. Clone size is given for some rows only: seen once, a few or many times, or a class if the clone is expanded.

cdr3_length: 12; v_call: TRBV29-1; d_call: -; j_call: TRBJ1-2; clone_size: few; cdr3_aa: CSVDRFGFGYTF; cdr3_nt: TGCAGCGTAGACAGGTTTGGTTTTGGCTACACCTTC
cdr3_length: 14; v_call: TRBV28; d_call: -; j_call: TRBJ1-5; clone_size: few; cdr3_aa: CASSLRRANQPQHF; cdr3_nt: TGTGCCAGCAGTTTAAGGAGAGCAAATCAGCCCCAGCATTTT
cdr3_length: 14; v_call: TRBV11-1; d_call: -; j_call: TRBJ2-7; clone_size: many; cdr3_aa: CASSSSGLGNEQYF; cdr3_nt: TGTGCCAGCAGCTCCTCGGGCCTTGGAAACGAGCAGTACTTC
cdr3_length: 16; v_call: TRBV28; d_call: -; j_call: TRBJ2-5; clone_size: few; cdr3_aa: CASSHPPWQGTRAQYF; cdr3_nt: TGTGCCAGCAGTCACCCCCCCTGGCAGGGCACAAGGGCCCAGTACTTC
cdr3_length: 15; v_call: TRBV7-2; d_call: -; j_call: TRBJ2-1; clone_size: many; cdr3_aa: CASSSNTAFSGEQFF; cdr3_nt: TGTGCCAGCAGCTCAAACACGGCGTTTTCGGGTGAGCAGTTCTTC
cdr3_length: 13; v_call: TRBV30; d_call: -; j_call: TRBJ2-7; clone_size: many; cdr3_aa: CAWSIKDLYEQYF; cdr3_nt: TGTGCCTGGAGTATTAAAGACCTCTACGAGCAGTACTTC
cdr3_length: 13; v_call: TRBV14; d_call: -; j_call: TRBJ1-6; clone_size: -; cdr3_aa: CASGQNRASPLHF; cdr3_nt: TGTGCCAGCGGACAGAACAGGGCTTCACCCCTCCACTTT
cdr3_length: 15; v_call: TRBV7-2; d_call: TRBD1; j_call: TRBJ2-7; clone_size: many; cdr3_aa: CASSFTGELTYEQYF; cdr3_nt: TGTGCCAGCAGCTTCACAGGGGAGCTTACCTACGAGCAGTACTTC
cdr3_length: 12; v_call: TRBV29-1; d_call: TRBD2; j_call: TRBJ2-7; clone_size: -; cdr3_aa: CSVLTGGYEQYF; cdr3_nt: TGCAGCGTCCTTACGGGAGGGTACGAGCAGTACTTC
cdr3_length: 14; v_call: TRBV28; d_call: -; j_call: TRBJ1-2; clone_size: -; cdr3_aa: CASSLGGAFYGYTF; cdr3_nt: TGTGCCAGCAGTTTAGGGGGGGCTTTCTATGGCTACACCTTC
cdr3_length: 11; v_call: TRBV7-2; d_call: TRBD1; j_call: TRBJ1-5; clone_size: many; cdr3_aa: CASSAGGPQHF; cdr3_nt: TGTGCCAGCAGCGCAGGGGGGCCCCAGCATTTT
cdr3_length: 17; v_call: TRBV7-2; d_call: -; j_call: TRBJ1-5; clone_size: many; cdr3_aa: CASSSDRLGVGNQPQHF; cdr3_nt: TGTGCCAGCAGCTCCGACAGGCTGGGGGTAGGCAATCAGCCCCAGCATTTT
cdr3_length: 11; v_call: TRBV20-1; d_call: -; j_call: TRBJ2-5; clone_size: once; cdr3_aa: CSLQREETQYF; cdr3_nt: TGCAGTCTTCAGCGGGAAGAGACCCAGTACTTC
cdr3_length: 18; v_call: TRBV7-8; d_call: -; j_call: TRBJ2-1; clone_size: medium-sized; cdr3_aa: CASSLPRRLARQGGEQFF; cdr3_nt: TGTGCCAGCAGCTTACCCCGCCGACTAGCGCGCCAAGGGGGCGAGCAGTTCTTC
cdr3_length: 14; v_call: TRBV20-1; d_call: -; j_call: TRBJ1-2; clone_size: -; cdr3_aa: CSATLNGAGYGYTF; cdr3_nt: TGCAGTGCTACCCTCAACGGGGCGGGCTATGGCTACACCTTC
cdr3_length: 15; v_call: TRBV14; d_call: TRBD1; j_call: TRBJ2-1; clone_size: -; cdr3_aa: CASSPGQGRWNEQFF; cdr3_nt: TGTGCCAGCAGCCCCGGACAGGGGAGGTGGAATGAGCAGTTCTTC
cdr3_length: 15; v_call: TRBV5-1; d_call: -; j_call: TRBJ2-7; clone_size: -; cdr3_aa: CASSPRGQSSYEQYF; cdr3_nt: TGCGCCAGCAGCCCCCGGGGCCAAAGCTCCTACGAGCAGTACTTC
cdr3_length: 14; v_call: TRBV11-3; d_call: -; j_call: TRBJ2-2; clone_size: many; cdr3_aa: CASTSTGSTGELFF; cdr3_nt: TGTGCCAGCACCTCCACAGGGTCCACCGGGGAGCTGTTTTTT
cdr3_length: 11; v_call: TRBV20-1; d_call: -; j_call: TRBJ1-4; clone_size: few; cdr3_aa: CSARTGEKLFF; cdr3_nt: TGCAGTGCTAGGACCGGCGAAAAACTGTTTTTT
cdr3_length: 15; v_call: TRBV29-1; d_call: -; j_call: TRBJ1-2; clone_size: -; cdr3_aa: CSVEDQGSPGHGYTF; cdr3_nt: TGCAGCGTTGAAGATCAGGGCAGCCCGGGCCACGGCTACACCTTC
cdr3_length: 13; v_call: TRBV7-2; d_call: TRBD2; j_call: TRBJ2-7; clone_size: many; cdr3_aa: CASSLPGGDEQYF; cdr3_nt: TGTGCCAGCAGCTTGCCGGGGGGGGACGAGCAGTACTTC
cdr3_length: 16; v_call: TRBV12-3/TRBV12-4; d_call: -; j_call: TRBJ2-1; clone_size: many; cdr3_aa: CASSLGTGNTYNEQFF; cdr3_nt: -
cdr3_length: 15; v_call: TRBV6-6; d_call: -; j_call: TRBJ2-1; clone_size: -; cdr3_aa: CASSYWAGVGNEQFF; cdr3_nt: TGTGCCAGCAGTTACTGGGCCGGAGTGGGAAATGAGCAGTTCTTC
cdr3_length: 13; v_call: TRBV5-5; d_call: -; j_call: TRBJ1-3; clone_size: few; cdr3_aa: CASSSRGGNTIYF; cdr3_nt: TGTGCCAGCAGCTCCCGGGGCGGAAACACCATATATTTT
cdr3_length: 11; v_call: TRBV20-1; d_call: TRBD1; j_call: TRBJ1-2; clone_size: -; cdr3_aa: CSADRGRGYTF; cdr3_nt: TGCAGTGCTGACAGGGGGCGCGGCTACACCTTC
cdr3_length: 20; v_call: TRBV7-9; d_call: TRBD1; j_call: TRBJ2-3; clone_size: many; cdr3_aa: CASSPGPGQGTFSSTDTQYF; cdr3_nt: TGTGCCAGCAGCCCCGGGCCGGGACAGGGTACCTTCTCTAGCACAGATACGCAGTATTTT
cdr3_length: 15; v_call: TRBV5-6; d_call: -; j_call: TRBJ2-5; clone_size: many; cdr3_aa: CASSLGQNYQETQYF; cdr3_nt: TGTGCCAGCAGCTTGGGCCAGAACTACCAAGAGACCCAGTACTTC